Each of the 15 T cell receptor beta chains below was sequenced from the same sample in a study of blood T cell repertoires in COVID-19. The table came from immunoSEQ multiplex PCR; TCRdb's copy has only in-frame clones and leaves some out. This table holds roughly 170,000 clones, 85% to 90% found once. The sequenced sample consisted of peripheral blood. The origin of the receptors is a woman between 70 and 85 years old with COVID-19, enrolled during active disease.

This clone appeared a single time. This rearrangement joins TRBV2 to TRBJ2-7; D is unresolved. This CDR3 region has 18 residues. Per germline, CDR1 SNHLY and CDR2 FYNNEI. The germline V and J ends were trimmed by 0 bases and 2 bases, with 20 bases remaining between them. The chain's CDR3 is CASSEAPPSDQRPYEQYF. As DNA, the CDR3 is TGTGCCAGCAGTGAAGCGCCCCCAAGCGACCAGCGCCCCTACGAGCAGTACTTC.

V is TRBV7-9 and J is TRBJ1-3; D might be TRBD1 (6 bases). Germline V gene data show CDR1 as SEHNR and CDR2 as FQNEAQ (reference sequence). The CDR3 loop spans 15 amino acids. The V gene lost 11 bases and the J gene lost 0 bases, with 17 bases spanning the gap. The chain's CDR3 is CAQVGQPYSGNTIYF. CDR3 coding DNA: TGTGCCCAAGTTGGACAGCCTTACTCTGGAAACACCATATATTTT.

V usage is TRBV19 and J usage is TRBJ1-2; no reliable D call. Trimming shortened V by 5 bases and J by 0 bases, and 16 bases separated the two germline ends. Germline lookup yields CDR1 LNHDA and CDR2 SQIVND (reference sequence). The CDR3 has 16 amino acids. The CDR3 bases are TGTGCCAGTAGTCCAAAGCGGGTAGCGGCTAACTATGGCTACACCTTC. It codes for CASSPKRVAANYGYTF. The variable domain in full, with the rest retrieved from reference TRBV19 and TRBJ1-2, is DGGITQSPKYLFRKEGQNVTLSCEQNLNHDAMYWYRQDPGQGLRLIYYSQIVNDFQKGDIAEGYSVSREKKESFPLTVTSAQKNPTAFYLCASSPKRVAANYGYTFGSGTRLTVV.

This chain connects TRBV9 to TRBJ2-4, with D possibly TRBD2 on 5 matching bases. This CDR3 spans 17 amino acids. CDR1 SGDLS and CDR2 YYNGEE come from the germline V gene. Trimming pared 0 bases from V and 1 base from J, leaving 14 bases between. CDR3 in amino acids: CASSVGRGSRAKNIQYF. DNA for the CDR3: TGTGCCAGCAGCGTAGGACGGGGAAGCAGGGCCAAAAACATTCAGTACTTC.

The chain recombines TRBV6-5 with TRBJ2-7, with TRBD1 identical over 8 bases. CDR3 length equals 15 residues. CDR1 MNHEY and CDR2 SVGAGI come from the germline V gene. V shed 6 bases and J 0 bases; nucleotides not matched to a gene: 7. CDR3 DNA sequence: TGTGCCAGCAGAGACCCGGGACAGGTCTCCTACGAGCAGTACTTC. Protein: CASRDPGQVSYEQYF.

The chain couples TRBV11-3 to TRBJ2-1, with 8 bases identical to TRBD2. This CDR3 comprises 16 residues. After removal of 4 bases from V and 4 bases from J, the junction contained 9 bases not matched to a gene. Germline assignment: CDR1 SGHNT and CDR2 YENEEA. The CDR3 spells CASSSRAGGTYNEQFF. The CDR3 nucleotides are TGTGCCAGCAGCTCCCGGGCGGGAGGCACTTACAATGAGCAGTTCTTC.

The chain combines TRBV5-8 with TRBJ1-2; 7 nucleotides agree with TRBD1. There are 17 residues in the CDR3. Germline values: CDR1 SGHTS, CDR2 YDEGEE. V trimming: 1 base; J trimming: 1 base; junction bases outside the gene matches: 10. CDR3 nucleotides: TGTGCCAGCAGCTTGTGGCAGGGGGAAGCCCTTAACTATGGCTACACCTTC. Translation: CASSLWQGEALNYGYTF.

V and J are TRBV11-2 and TRBJ2-7, with 8 bases identical to TRBD1. In germline, CDR1 is SGHAT, CDR2 FQNNGV. J gave up 6 bases and V 1 base, and 2 bases lay outside the gene matches. The CDR3 runs 13 residues. Written as DNA, the CDR3 is TGTGCCAGCAGCTTAGGACAGGGGAGCGAGCAGTACTTC. Protein: CASSLGQGSEQYF.

The V gene is TRBV29-1, the J gene TRBJ1-1, with a possible D match to TRBD1 (6 bases). The length of the CDR3 is 12 residues. Germline-derived CDR1 and CDR2 are SQVTM and ANQGSEA. Trimming pared 2 bases from V and 10 bases from J, leaving 14 bases between. CDR3: CSVESGGQVAFF. In DNA form, the CDR3 reads TGCAGCGTTGAATCGGGGGGGCAGGTAGCTTTCTTT.

The chain couples TRBV5-4 to TRBJ1-2; the match to TRBD1 covers 8 bases. With V trimmed by 2 bases and J by 5 bases, 8 bases remained unmatched. Germline-derived CDR1 and CDR2 are SGHNT and YYREEE (reference sequence). The CDR3 totals 15 residues. CDR3 loop: CASSLGNQGAYGYTF. Written as DNA, the CDR3 is TGTGCCAGCAGCTTAGGGAATCAGGGGGCTTATGGCTACACCTTC.

This CDR3 is CASSTKGQGSYNEQFF. The CDR3 DNA reads as TGTGCCAGCAGCACGAAGGGACAGGGCTCCTACAATGAGCAGTTCTTC. This sequence joins TRBV7-8 and TRBJ2-1, with TRBD1 identical over 9 bases. This CDR3 contains 16 residues. V shed 5 bases, J shed 0 bases, and the junction held 5 bases outside the gene matches. CDR1 is SGHVS, CDR2 FQNEAQ, per germline.

The chain recombines TRBV10-3 with TRBJ1-2; a weak D match, TRBD1 (5 bases). The germline V gene has CDR1 ENHRY and CDR2 SYGVKD. This CDR3 contains 12 residues. Trimming removed 9 bases from V and 7 bases from J, with 15 bases in between. CDR3 nucleotide sequence: TGTGCCATTGGGGCGCTGGAATCTGGCTACACCTTC. As protein: CAIGALESGYTF.

The gene calls are TRBV10-3 and TRBJ1-2; a weak D match, TRBD1 (5 bases). CDR1 is ENHRY, CDR2 SYGVKD, per germline. V lost 0 bases to trimming and J lost 4 bases, with 9 bases between them. The CDR3 extends over 14 amino acids. The CDR3 DNA is TGTGCCATCAGTGAGTCGGGGGGGGTCTATGGCTACACCTTC. Residues: CAISESGGVYGYTF.

The chain carries TRBV20-1 and TRBJ1-2; D is undetermined. CDR3 size: 11 residues. Germline V gene lookup returns CDR1 DFQATT and CDR2 SNEGSKA (reference sequence). Trimming left V 8 bases short and J 6 bases short, with 13 bases between. The CDR3 region is CSSPAGNGYTF. CDR3 sequence (DNA): TGCAGTTCCCCTGCGGGGAATGGCTACACCTTC.

The J gene is TRBJ2-7, the V gene TRBV6-5; TRBD2 aligns across 7 bases. With V trimmed by 6 bases and J by 3 bases, 8 bases remained unmatched. CDR1 is MNHEY and CDR2 is SVGAGI in the germline V gene. The CDR3 is 14 amino acids. CDR3 sequence: CASRVLAPNYEQYF. The DNA for the CDR3 is TGTGCCAGCAGAGTACTAGCGCCCAACTACGAGCAGTACTTC.